This TCR beta chain was sequenced during a study of blood T cell repertoires in COVID-19 (dated by TCRdb to the early 2020s). Turning to the overall study: Samples covering the acute and convalescent phases of COVID-19 were provided by collaborators in the United States, Italy and Spain. Subjects who had been exposed to COVID-19, were actively infected with it, or had recovered from it provided the deeply sampled blood TCRbeta repertoires that made up the dataset. The repertoires were made available in a free public database intended to serve as a resource for research on the immune response to SARS-CoV-2. The prospective study material was composed of cDNA or gDNA derived from T cells, B-cell-depleted T cells, or PBMCs. Sample metadata almost always included a de-identified subject ID, COVID-19 status, age in years and sex. HLA class I and class II types, where available, came from metadata supplied by the sample provider rather than from assay-based typing. Samples came from the ongoing ImmuneRACE study (first 160 participants) plus 1,254 subjects from 6 global collaborators. The study at large found these results: The quantity of clinical and demographic metadata differed by source and by participant and was supplied without curation.

Remarks on this clone: No cognate antigen has been identified for it. Per-base quality was not reported, and no clone a single base away is much larger than it.

The CDR3 goes from the cysteine to the phenylalanine over 14 residues. Only the CDR3 part of the read is kept: 42 bases, read in frame from the first base. Via the germline V gene, CDR1 is SGHAT and CDR2 FQNNGV. A distance of 12 bases separates the germline ends of V and J, which lose 1 base and 6 bases respectively. TCRbeta CDR3 regions were amplified from genomic DNA using the immunoSEQ Assay, a bias-controlled multiplex PCR. As for how the authors treated the data: The number of nucleated cells in each sample was estimated from the amplification of reference gene primers within the assay. Sequence reads were collapsed and filtered to measure the absolute abundance of every unique TCRbeta CDR3 rearrangement. Productive Simpson clonality was computed per sample as the square root of Simpson's diversity index over productive rearrangements. TCRdb's version of the immuneACCESS table is confined to in-frame rearrangements and falls short of the full clone set. An unresolved V gene accounts for under half of the shortfall where checked; the remainder is of unknown origin. For V, J and clone size, that table is used; D and trimming come from the DNA. Across this sample there are about 190,000 clones, with roughly four fifths seen only once. Around 6.1% of the sample rests with the top ten.

Collaborating institutions collected whole blood in K2EDTA tubes following their own protocols. For TCRbeta analysis, collaborators shipped samples in one of three forms: frozen whole blood, isolated PBMCs, or DNA extracted from either of those sample types. The sequenced sample consisted of peripheral blood. The receptor was isolated from a woman in her thirties or forties with acute or convalescent COVID-19. The chain uses TRBV11-2 and TRBJ1-2; tentative D gene TRBD1, with 5 bases matching. The CDR3 corresponds to CASSLGGRVDGYTF. The DNA sequence is TGTGCCAGCAGCTTAGGGGGCAGGGTAGATGGCTACACCTTC.